The 10 T cell receptor beta chains given below trace back to one sample, sequenced in a study of cytomegalovirus exposure and HLA in healthy donors (dated by TCRdb to 2016 to 2017). The library was made by the immunoSEQ multiplex PCR assay. The multiplex PCR relied on a mix of 60 forward primers for TCR Vbeta segments and 13 reverse primers for TCR Jbeta segments. TCRdb provides this immuneACCESS table in a form limited to in-frame rearrangements. Some clones are lacking; in checked studies, under half of them reflect an unresolved V gene, and why the rest are absent is not known. This sample gives roughly 200,000 clones in total; around 80% of them show up just once. The ten largest account for 2.7% of the sample. Material: PBMCs. These receptors originate from a woman aged 60-75 years in good health and CMV-seropositive.

This clone was observed once. The chain carries TRBV5-5 and TRBJ2-1, with 10 positions matching TRBD2. The trim removed 1 base at V and 4 bases at J, leaving 2 bases unmatched. CDR1 and CDR2 from the germline V gene are SGHKS and YYEKEE (reference sequence). The CDR3 is 15 residues long. Here the CDR3 reads CASSLTSGIYNEQFF. The DNA of the CDR3 is TGTGCCAGCAGCTTGACTAGCGGGATTTACAATGAGCAGTTCTTC.

For the CDR3, the DNA is TGTGCCAGCACCCTAATCCTAAACACTGAAGCTTTCTTT. Translation: CASTLILNTEAFF. The V and J genes are TRBV4-2 and TRBJ1-1, with D hard to call. The V gene lost 7 bases and the J gene lost 2 bases, with 11 bases spanning the gap. The CDR3 spans 13 residues. Germline values: CDR1 LGHNA, CDR2 YNFKEQ.

V and J are TRBV9 and TRBJ2-2; 7 bases are a match to TRBD2. CDR1 and CDR2 (germline): SGDLS, YYNGEE. The CDR3 has 16 amino acids. V trimming: 4 bases; J trimming: 4 bases; junction bases outside the gene matches: 10. CDR3 in DNA: TGTGCCAGCAGCCCCCGTTCGGGGGGTGCCACCGGGGAGCTGTTTTTT. Amino acids: CASSPRSGGATGELFF.

CDR3 protein: CASSGHPSSYEQYF. The CDR3 DNA reads as TGTGCCAGCAGTGGACACCCGTCCTCCTACGAGCAGTACTTC. This chain joins TRBV25-1 and TRBJ2-7; no definite D call. V was trimmed by 4 bases and J by 0 bases, leaving 10 bases between them. This CDR3 has 14 residues. The germline CDR1 and CDR2 sequences are MGHDK and SYGVNS.

This clone was seen just once. The V gene is TRBV7-3, the J gene TRBJ1-1; TRBD1 aligns across 7 bases. The CDR3 is 14 amino acids. The germline gives CDR1 SGHTA, CDR2 FQGTGA. V shed 5 bases, J shed 4 bases, and the junction held 7 bases outside the gene matches. The CDR3 loop reads CASSTGQAGTEAFF. The CDR3 DNA follows: TGTGCCAGCAGCACTGGACAGGCGGGCACTGAAGCTTTCTTT.

The gene calls are TRBV4-1 and TRBJ2-7; 14 positions match TRBD2. Unmatched junction bases numbered 5, after V lost 5 bases and J lost 5 bases. The CDR3 loop spans 15 amino acids. Germline V lookup: CDR1 MGHRA, CDR2 YSYEKL. The CDR3 loop is CASSRLAGGPHEQYF. The CDR3 DNA follows: TGCGCCAGCAGCAGACTAGCGGGAGGGCCCCACGAGCAGTACTTC.

The rearrangement links TRBV6-5 to TRBJ1-1; possibly TRBD1 for D (6 bases). V was trimmed by 7 bases and J by 3 bases, leaving 15 bases between them. Germline CDR1 and CDR2: MNHEY and SVGAGI. The length of the CDR3 is 14 residues. CDR3: CASTPARQDTEAFF. CDR3 sequence (DNA): TGTGCCAGCACCCCGGCACGACAGGACACTGAAGCTTTCTTT.

This rearrangement joins TRBV18 to TRBJ1-2; 10 bases map to TRBD1. The CDR3 is 14 amino acids. Germline trimming cut 4 bases from V and 8 bases from J; bases unmatched to any gene: 7. Per the germline V gene, CDR1 is KGHSH and CDR2 is LQKENI. The CDR3 protein is CASSRSGTGVGYTF. The CDR3 DNA follows: TGTGCCAGCTCACGATCCGGGACAGGGGTCGGCTACACCTTC.

The chain links TRBV7-3 to TRBJ2-1; 7 positions agree with TRBD2. CDR3 size: 14 residues. The germline V gene encodes CDR1 SGHTA and CDR2 FQGTGA. With 1 base clipped from V and 4 bases from J, the junction kept 1 base outside the gene matches. The CDR3 spells CASSLIGGYNEQFF. The CDR3 bases are TGTGCCAGCAGCTTAATCGGGGGGTACAATGAGCAGTTCTTC.

This chain connects TRBV7-2 to TRBJ2-7; the match to TRBD2 covers 7 bases. The germline CDR1 and CDR2 sequences are SGHTA and FQGNSA. The CDR3 has 16 amino acids. The V gene end was trimmed by 4 bases and the J gene end by 2 bases; junction bases not matched to a gene: 11. The CDR3 region has the DNA TGTGCCAGCAGCTCCCCCCCCGGGGGGAGCCCCTACGAGCAGTACTTC. Translated: CASSSPPGGSPYEQYF.